Presented here are 12 T cell receptor beta chains from one specimen sequenced in a study of blood T cell repertoires in COVID-19 (dated by TCRdb to 2020 to 2022). Preparation of the library involved the immunoSEQ multiplex PCR assay. The table was pulled from immuneACCESS by TCRdb, which kept in-frame rearrangements only. Such tables lose some clones; where checked, under half of the loss comes from unresolved V genes, and the rest has no known cause. Counted in this sample were some 250,000 clones; approximately 84% of them appeared once. In total, the top ten clones hold roughly 15% of the sample. The specimen sequenced was PBMCs or T cells enriched from blood (not recorded which). These receptors came from a man aged 35 to 55 who had recovered from COVID-19.

This chain uses TRBV2 with TRBJ1-2; TRBD1 matches at 7 bases. After removal of 7 bases from V and 1 base from J, the junction contained 12 bases not matched to a gene. Per germline, CDR1 SNHLY and CDR2 FYNNEI. CDR3 length: 16 residues. In nucleotides, the CDR3 is TGTGCCAGCATTAAACCGGGACAGAACATTAACTATGGCTACACCTTC. Protein: CASIKPGQNINYGYTF.

The chain joins TRBV7-2 to TRBJ1-1, with D uncertain. The CDR3 spans 14 residues. The germline V gene has CDR1 SGHTA and CDR2 FQGNSA. V lost 4 bases and J 1 base, leaving 10 bases between the germline ends. CDR3 sequence: CASSSWGGNTEAFF. The CDR3 nucleotides are TGTGCCAGCAGCTCCTGGGGAGGGAACACTGAAGCTTTCTTT.

This clone was counted a few times. The V and J genes are TRBV5-1 and TRBJ1-2; TRBD1 is a possible D gene (6 bases). CDR3 length equals 15 residues. Germline-derived CDR1 and CDR2 are SGHRS and YFSETQ. Trimming pared 3 bases from V and 2 bases from J, leaving 14 bases between. DNA for the CDR3: TGCGCCAGCAGCTCAACAGGGCTCGACAACTATGGCTACACCTTC. As protein: CASSSTGLDNYGYTF.

The V call is TRBV27, the J call TRBJ1-1; 8 bases are shared with TRBD1. Per the germline V gene, CDR1 is MNHEY and CDR2 is SMNVEV (reference sequence). J gave up 5 bases and V 6 bases, and 5 bases lay outside the gene matches. CDR3 length: 13 residues. CDR3: CASRDREGTEAFF. CDR3 DNA sequence: TGTGCCAGCAGGGACAGGGAGGGGACTGAAGCTTTCTTT.

The chain combines TRBV24-1 with TRBJ2-1; a possible D gene is TRBD2 (5 bases). In germline, CDR1 is KGHDR, CDR2 SFDVKD. Trimming pared 3 bases from V and 3 bases from J, leaving 5 bases between. This CDR3 is 13 amino acids long. CDR3 nucleotide sequence: TGTGCCACCAGTGATGAGGGCTACAATGAGCAGTTCTTC. Amino acids: CATSDEGYNEQFF.

The chain joins TRBV3-1 (or the pseudogene TRBV3-2) to TRBJ1-6; 10 bases are a match to TRBD1. The germline gives CDR1 LGHDT, CDR2 YNNKEL (reference sequence). The CDR3 covers 16 residues. V shed 1 base, J shed 7 bases, and the junction held 4 bases outside the gene matches. Here the CDR3 reads CASSQATGGGNSPLHF. The CDR3 DNA reads as TGTGCCAGCAGCCAAGCGACAGGGGGCGGAAATTCACCCCTCCACTTT.

In this sample, this clone turned up once. The V and J genes are TRBV4-2 and TRBJ1-5, with D perhaps TRBD1 (5 bases). There are 15 residues in the CDR3. Germline V gene sequence: CDR1 LGHNA, CDR2 YNFKEQ. With 3 bases removed from V and 6 bases from J, the gap between germline ends came to 15 bases. The CDR3 reads CASSQGRGETQPQHF. The CDR3 DNA sequence: TGTGCCAGCAGCCAGGGACGGGGGGAGACTCAGCCCCAGCATTTT.

Many counts were recorded for this clone. The rearrangement joins TRBV3-1 (or the pseudogene TRBV3-2) to TRBJ1-3; D unresolved. There are 15 residues in the CDR3. Germline V gene data show CDR1 as LGHDT and CDR2 as YNNKEL (reference sequence). Trimming left V 4 bases short and J 4 bases short, with 14 bases between. CDR3 nucleotide sequence: TGTGCCAGCAGCCCGCGATCCGGTTTAGGAAACACCATATATTTT. Amino acid sequence: CASSPRSGLGNTIYF.

The chain links TRBV5-4 to TRBJ1-2, with 8 bases that match TRBD1. V lost 3 bases to trimming and J lost 9 bases; unmatched junction nucleotides: 13. CDR1 and CDR2 (germline): SGHNT, YYREEE (reference sequence). CDR3 size: 15 residues. CDR3 DNA: TGTGCCAGCAGCTCCAAGGACAGGGCGTCAGGGAGCTACACCTTC. This gives the protein CASSSKDRASGSYTF.

CDR3 sequence (DNA): TGTGCCAGTAGAAATTACCGGGACAGGGGGGATGAGACCCAGTACTTC. Translation: CASRNYRDRGDETQYF. The chain links TRBV19 to TRBJ2-5; 11 bases align to TRBD1. V dropped 6 bases and J dropped 5; count of bases not matched to a gene: 11. Per the germline V gene, CDR1 is LNHDA and CDR2 is SQIVND (reference sequence). The CDR3 is 16 amino acids.

This clone was found once. The chain joins TRBV28 to TRBJ2-1; tentatively, D is TRBD2 (7 bases). V lost 2 bases, J lost 6 bases, and 14 bases lay in between. This CDR3 region has 15 residues. The V gene's germline CDR1 is MDHEN and CDR2 SYDVKM. This chain's CDR3 is CASSLGGGATNEQFF. The CDR3 nucleotides are TGTGCCAGCAGTTTAGGTGGGGGGGCTACCAATGAGCAGTTCTTC. The full variable domain, rest sourced from reference TRBV28 and TRBJ2-1, is DVKVTQSSRYLVKRTGEKVFLECVQDMDHENMFWYRQDPGLGLRLIYFSYDVKMKEKGDIPEGYSVSREKKERFSLILESASTNQTSMYLCASSLGGGATNEQFFGPGTRLTVL.

The chain joins TRBV15 to TRBJ2-2; D not certain. Trimming stripped 0 bases from V and 6 bases from J, with 8 bases between. This CDR3 has 14 amino acids. Germline V CDR1 and CDR2: LNHNV, YYDKDF (reference sequence). CDR3 sequence (DNA): TGTGCCACCAGCAGAGATCGCGAGGCCGGGGAGCTGTTTTTT. Translation gives CATSRDREAGELFF.